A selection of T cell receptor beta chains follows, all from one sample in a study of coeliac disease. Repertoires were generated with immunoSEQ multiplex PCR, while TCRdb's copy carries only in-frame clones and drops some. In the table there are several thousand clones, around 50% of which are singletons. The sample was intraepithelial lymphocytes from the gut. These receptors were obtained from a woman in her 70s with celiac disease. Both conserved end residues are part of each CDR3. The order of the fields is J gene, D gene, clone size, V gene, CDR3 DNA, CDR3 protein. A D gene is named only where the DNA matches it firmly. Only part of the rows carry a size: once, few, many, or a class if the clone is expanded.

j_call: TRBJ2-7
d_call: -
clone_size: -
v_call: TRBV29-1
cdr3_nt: TGCAGCGTTGACGGCGGCTCCTACGAGCAGTACTTC
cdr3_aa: CSVDGGSYEQYF

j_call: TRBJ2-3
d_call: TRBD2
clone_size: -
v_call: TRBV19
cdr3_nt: TGTGCCAGTAGTTACCGCACAGCGGGGGAGGGAGATACGCAGTATTTT
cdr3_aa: CASSYRTAGEGDTQYF

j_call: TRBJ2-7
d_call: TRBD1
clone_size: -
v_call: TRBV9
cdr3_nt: TGTGCCAGCAGCGTACGCGGGACAGGGGCCTACGAGCAGTACTTC
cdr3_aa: CASSVRGTGAYEQYF

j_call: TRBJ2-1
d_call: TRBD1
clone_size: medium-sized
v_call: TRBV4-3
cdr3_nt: TGCGCCAGCAGCCCCGCGGGGACAGGGGGGGTCAATGAGCAGTTCTTC
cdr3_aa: CASSPAGTGGVNEQFF

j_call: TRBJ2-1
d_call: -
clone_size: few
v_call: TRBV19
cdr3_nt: TGTGCTGGCGGGGAGTACAATGAGCAGTTCTTC
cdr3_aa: CAGGEYNEQFF

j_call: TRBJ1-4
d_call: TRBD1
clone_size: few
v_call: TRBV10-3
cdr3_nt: TGTGCCATCAGTGAGGGACAGGAGGAGGAAAAACTGTTTTTT
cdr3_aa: CAISEGQEEEKLFF

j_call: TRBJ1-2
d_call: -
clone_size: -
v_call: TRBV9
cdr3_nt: TGTGCCAGCAGCGTGGATCGGACAGTACAATTCTATGGCTACACCTTC
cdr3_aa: CASSVDRTVQFYGYTF

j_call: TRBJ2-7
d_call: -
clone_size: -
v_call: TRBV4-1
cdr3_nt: TGCGCCAGCAGCCAAGGCGGTATTGAGCAGTACTTC
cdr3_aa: CASSQGGIEQYF

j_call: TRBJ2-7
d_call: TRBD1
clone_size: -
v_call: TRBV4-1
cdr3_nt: TGCGCCAGCAGCCGAGGACAGGGGACCCTTTTCGACGAGCAGTACTTC
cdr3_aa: CASSRGQGTLFDEQYF

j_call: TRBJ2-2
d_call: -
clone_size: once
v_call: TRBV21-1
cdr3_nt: TGTGCCAGCAGCAACTGGCGGGGATCCACCGGGGAGCTGTTTTTT
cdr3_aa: CASSNWRGSTGELFF

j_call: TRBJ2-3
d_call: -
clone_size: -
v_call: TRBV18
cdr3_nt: TGTGCCAGCTCACCTCTCCTCTCGGGGGGCGCCAGCACAGATACGCAGTATTTT
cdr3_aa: CASSPLLSGGASTDTQYF

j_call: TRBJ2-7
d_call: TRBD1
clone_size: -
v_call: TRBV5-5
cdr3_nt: TGCGCCAGCAGCCAAGGCGTGGGCCAGGGGGCCGTCGACGAGCAGTACTTC
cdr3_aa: CASSQGVGQGAVDEQYF

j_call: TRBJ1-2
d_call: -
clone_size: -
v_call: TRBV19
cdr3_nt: TGTGCCAGTAGTATATCTGCAGGGTACTATGGCTACACCTTC
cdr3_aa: CASSISAGYYGYTF

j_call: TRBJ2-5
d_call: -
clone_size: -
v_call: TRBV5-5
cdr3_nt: TGTGCCAGCAGCCCCCATACAGGGCCCGGACGAACCCAGTACTTC
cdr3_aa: CASSPHTGPGRTQYF

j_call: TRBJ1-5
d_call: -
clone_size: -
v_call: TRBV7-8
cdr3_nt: TGTGCCAGCAGCCTAGCCCCTACCCAGCCCCAGCATTTT
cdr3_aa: CASSLAPTQPQHF

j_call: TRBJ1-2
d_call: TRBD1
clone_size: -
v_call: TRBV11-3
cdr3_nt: TGTGCCAGCAGCTCACAGGGGCGGGGCTATGGCTACACCTTC
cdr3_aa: CASSSQGRGYGYTF